The clone carrying this T cell receptor (beta chain) was detected only a few times. What it binds is not known. The data derive from a study of post-analysis software for immune sequencing data. Findings and limits, study-wide: Relative to controls, patients had about five TRBV segments at higher frequency, with TRBV5-6, TRBV5-1 and TRBV20-1 among these. Multiple sclerosis patients had significantly lower normalized Chao1 diversity than controls.

CDR1 is SEHNR and CDR2 is FQNEAQ in the germline V gene (reference sequence). This CDR3 has 15 amino acids. The V and J ends lost 5 bases and 3 bases respectively, with 17 bases between them. The TCR beta cDNA libraries carried unique molecular identifiers. The authors obtained 500,000 to 600,000 cDNA molecules from around 0.96 to 9.9 million T cells. TCRdb itself ran the PCR reads through MiXCR, one entry per CDR3 protein. The table records approximately 400,000 distinct CDR3 sequences, less than 40% of them present only once. V gene TRBV7-9 combines with J gene TRBJ2-7, with D hard to call. This TCR was sampled from a girl aged 10-17 years with multiple sclerosis. The specimen was blood. The CDR3, as DNA: TGTGCCAGCAGCCTACTACCCGACATCTACTACGAGCAGTACTTC. Translating it yields CASSLLPDIYYEQYF.